This record concerns one T cell receptor beta chain sequence. These data originate in a study of cytomegalovirus exposure and HLA in healthy donors. Researchers ran the PCR with 60 Vbeta and 13 Jbeta primers. Profiled with immunoSEQ multiplex PCR; TCRdb holds only in-frame clones, not every one. The sample includes around 110,000 clones, roughly 82% seen only once; the top ten take roughly 1.5%. The CDR3 is 15 residues long. The V and J ends lost 1 base and 5 bases respectively, with 12 bases between them. CDR1 is MNHEY, CDR2 SMNVEV, per germline (reference sequence). Material for sequencing was PBMCs. This chain connects TRBV27 to TRBJ1-5, with D maybe TRBD1 (6 bases). This TCR came from a man aged 45-65 years in good health and CMV-seronegative. This chain's CDR3 is CASSLYQGRDQPQHF. The CDR3 DNA follows: TGTGCCAGCAGTTTATATCAGGGGAGGGATCAGCCCCAGCATTTT.